This TCR beta chain was sequenced for a study of blood T cell repertoires in COVID-19. On the study more broadly: From the United States, Italy and Spain came samples of acute and convalescent COVID-19. PBMCs, B-cell-depleted T cells, or T cells provided the cDNA or gDNA that made up the material.

Original analysis: The authors estimated nucleated cell counts from reference gene primer amplification. Profiling relied on immunoSEQ multiplex PCR, and the TCRdb table lists in-frame clones only, not all of them. Clonal size and the V and J genes are those of that table, whereas D and trimming came from the DNA. This sample carries 50,000 to 60,000 clones, approximately 82% of them seen once, and the ten largest clones take about 6.4%. CDR1 is SGHNT and CDR2 is YYREEE in the germline V gene (reference sequence). V lost 0 bases and J lost 4, with 8 bases in between. The CDR3 extends over 13 amino acids.

The chain combines TRBV5-4 with TRBJ2-7; no definite D call. The sequenced material came from peripheral blood. This receptor was identified in a human donor in a cohort sampled during active or convalescent COVID-19. CDR3 sequence reads: CASSLAGSYEQYF. Here the CDR3 DNA reads TGTGCCAGCAGCTTGGCAGGTTCATACGAGCAGTACTTC.